Presented here are 12 T cell receptor beta chains from one specimen sequenced in a study of patients and donors after allogeneic stem cell transplantation. TCRdb used MiXCR to reprocess the RT-PCR reads, holding one entry per CDR3 protein. The data hold around 90,000 distinct CDR3 sequences, with roughly 52% observed a single time. Specimen: blood, either unsorted or a sorted T cell fraction (not recorded which). These receptors were obtained from a human donor who was either an allogeneic HSCT recipient or a stem cell or donor lymphocyte infusion donor (not recorded which). It is not recorded whose cells these are; they may come from a transplant donor.

In this sample, this clonotype turned up a few times. The V call is TRBV12-3 or TRBV12-4, the J call TRBJ1-5; TRBD1 aligns across 7 bases. This CDR3 is 16 amino acids long. Trimming cost V 5 bases and J 1 base; bases outside gene matches: 8. The CDR3 spells CASSAQGEMSNQPQHF. In nucleotides, the CDR3 is TGTGCCAGCAGTGCTCAGGGGGAGATGAGCAATCAGCCCCAGCATTTT.

This clonotype turned up a few times. V is TRBV5-1 and J is TRBJ1-2; D not certain. Looked up from germline, CDR1 is SGHRS and CDR2 is YFSETQ. Trimming stripped 2 bases from V and 2 bases from J, with 7 bases between. The CDR3 runs to 13 residues. CDR3 sequence reads: CASSFGENYGYTF. The CDR3 coding sequence is TGCGCCAGCAGCTTTGGAGAGAACTATGGCTACACCTTC.

The rearrangement joins TRBV20-1 to TRBJ1-1, with D possibly matching TRBD1 (5 bases). Germline V gene sequence: CDR1 DFQATT, CDR2 SNEGSKA (reference sequence). V was clipped by 5 bases and J by 0 bases, with 13 bases between them. The CDR3 has 14 residues. The CDR3 nucleotides read TGCAGTGCTGAGACGGGACGTATGAACACTGAAGCTTTCTTT. Its protein is CSAETGRMNTEAFF.

This rearrangement joins TRBV4-3 to TRBJ1-1; no definite D call. The germline gives CDR1 LGHNA, CDR2 YSLEER. CDR3 length: 15 amino acids. Deletions cut 0 bases from V and 1 base from J, with 9 bases between. The CDR3 sequence is CASSQEPSRNTEAFF. DNA for the CDR3: TGCGCCAGCAGCCAAGAGCCGTCCAGGAACACTGAAGCTTTCTTT.

This chain connects TRBV30 to TRBJ2-3; 7 nucleotides align to TRBD2. Trimming at V came to 3 bases and at J to 3 bases, leaving 6 bases not matched to a gene. Per germline, CDR1 GTSNPN and CDR2 SVGIG (reference sequence). This CDR3 region has 14 residues. CDR3 coding DNA: TGTGCCTGGAGCGTAGCGGGTGGGACAGATACGCAGTATTTT. It yields the protein CAWSVAGGTDTQYF.

This clonotype was picked up one time. The chain is built from TRBV29-1 and TRBJ2-1; no clear D gene. V was pared by 6 bases and J by 7 bases, with 7 bases between. Germline loops: CDR1 SQVTM, CDR2 ANQGSEA. The CDR3 consists of 10 residues. CDR3 sequence: CSVRLNEQFF. The CDR3 coding sequence is TGCAGCGTACGCTTAAATGAGCAGTTCTTC.

V gene TRBV12-3 or TRBV12-4 combines with J gene TRBJ2-3; the D gene is possibly TRBD1 (6 bases). The CDR3 loop spans 15 amino acids. V lost 6 bases and J 7 bases, leaving 20 bases between the germline ends. CDR3 in DNA: TGTGCCAGCAGAATAGCAGGGGACCCCCCGAATACGCAGTATTTT. Protein sequence: CASRIAGDPPNTQYF.

The chain recombines TRBV28 with TRBJ2-5; 7 bases match TRBD2. CDR3 length equals 14 residues. J was trimmed by 5 bases and V by 3 bases; bases with no gene match: 6. Germline-derived CDR1 and CDR2 are MDHEN and SYDVKM. The chain's CDR3 is CASSFATSIETQYF. In nucleotides, the CDR3 is TGTGCCAGCAGTTTCGCGACTAGCATTGAGACCCAGTACTTC.

This clonotype has a handful of counts. The chain is built from TRBV20-1 and TRBJ2-1; the match to TRBD2 covers 9 bases. Germline V gives CDR1 DFQATT, CDR2 SNEGSKA (reference sequence). J was trimmed by 9 bases and V by 5 bases; bases with no gene match: 14. This CDR3 is built from 15 residues. The CDR3 DNA follows: TGCAGTGCTCTCCAGAGTGCTAGCGGGAAGAGTGAGCAGTTCTTC. This gives the protein CSALQSASGKSEQFF.

The genes are TRBV20-1 and TRBJ1-5, with 11 nucleotides matching TRBD1. This CDR3 has 17 amino acids. The germline V gene has CDR1 DFQATT and CDR2 SNEGSKA (reference sequence). Losses at the gene ends were 6 bases for V and 4 bases for J; bases not matched to a gene: 14. CDR3: CSARDRGRPYSNQPQHF. In nucleotides, the CDR3 is TGCAGTGCCCGGGACAGGGGGAGGCCTTATAGTAATCAGCCCCAGCATTTT.

A remark on this clonotype: One end of the junction does not line up with germline, which may come from a read error. This chain joins TRBV20-1 and TRBJ1-1; D is ambiguous. Germline CDR1 and CDR2: DFQATT and SNEGSKA (reference sequence). This CDR3 has 8 amino acids. This CDR3 reads CSAIGPLF. CDR3 coding DNA: TGCAGTGCTATCGGCCCCCTATTT.

The V gene is TRBV29-1, the J gene TRBJ2-1, with 7 bases aligning to TRBD2. Trimming at V came to 6 bases and at J to 3 bases, leaving 8 bases not matched to a gene. CDR3 size: 14 residues. Germline V gives CDR1 SQVTM, CDR2 ANQGSEA. The CDR3 here is CSVLRLADYNEQFF. The CDR3 coding sequence is TGCAGCGTCTTGCGCCTAGCGGACTACAATGAGCAGTTCTTC.